Presented here are 27 T cell receptor beta chains from one specimen sequenced in a study of T cell repertoires in cytomegalovirus infection. These TCRs' antigens remain unknown. TCRdb re-analysed the reads in MiXCR, keeping a single row per CDR3 protein. The table includes some 920,000 distinct CDR3 sequences, roughly 30% detected once. The sequencing here drew on cultured CD8+ T cells from PBMCs, taken from culture after CMV antigen stimulation. The source of these receptors is a human donor in good health (CMV status not recorded). Some clones in this sample may be carry-over from other donors' samples.

V and J are TRBV5-1 and TRBJ2-7; 7 bases map to TRBD2. This CDR3 is 15 amino acids long. V trimming: 4 bases; J trimming: 3 bases; junction bases outside the gene matches: 10. The germline V gene encodes CDR1 SGHRS and CDR2 YFSETQ. The CDR3 spells CASSVSPGTIYEQYF. DNA of the CDR3: TGCGCCAGCAGCGTGTCCCCCGGGACTATCTACGAGCAGTACTTC.

The sample holds a few counts of this clonotype. The chain combines TRBV6-5 with TRBJ1-2; D unresolved. The CDR3 length is 12 residues. CDR1 MNHEY and CDR2 SVGAGI come from the germline V gene. V shed 7 bases and J shed 7 bases, with 13 bases lying between them. This chain's CDR3 is CASTTGHVGYTF. The CDR3 DNA follows: TGTGCCAGCACCACCGGTCATGTTGGCTACACCTTC.

V gene TRBV5-8 combines with J gene TRBJ2-4; 7 nucleotides line up with TRBD1. V trimming: 8 bases; J trimming: 8 bases; junction bases outside the gene matches: 10. The CDR3 contains 13 residues. Germline CDR1 and CDR2: SGHTS and YDEGEE. The CDR3, as DNA: TGTGCCAGTCCCAAGGGGGCTGGCGACATTCAGTACTTC. Translation gives CASPKGAGDIQYF.

The chain links TRBV29-1 to TRBJ2-7; 7 nucleotides align to TRBD1. Germline V gene data show CDR1 as SQVTM and CDR2 as ANQGSEA. The CDR3 has 13 residues. V was clipped by 4 bases and J by 3 bases; unmatched bases: 6. The CDR3 is CSVGQGVFYEQYF. The CDR3 region has the DNA TGCAGCGTTGGTCAGGGGGTCTTCTACGAGCAGTACTTC.

The chain carries TRBV7-9 and TRBJ1-1; D unclear. CDR3 length equals 14 residues. Trimming shortened V by 2 bases and J by 0 bases, and 7 bases separated the two germline ends. CDR1 and CDR2 from the germline V gene are SEHNR and FQNEAQ (reference sequence). Written as DNA, the CDR3 is TGTGCCAGCAGCTTAAGCCCACTGAACACTGAAGCTTTCTTT. It codes for CASSLSPLNTEAFF.

The chain joins TRBV18 to TRBJ2-7, with a tentative D call TRBD1 (6 bases). CDR1 is KGHSH and CDR2 is LQKENI in the germline V gene. The germline V and J ends were trimmed by 3 bases and 5 bases, with 20 bases remaining between them. This CDR3 is built from 16 residues. The CDR3 bases are TGTGCCAGCTCACCTTCCCCGGGACAAAGGGACGACGAGCAGTACTTC. Amino acid sequence: CASSPSPGQRDDEQYF.

The genes are TRBV19 and TRBJ2-7, with 11 nucleotides matching TRBD2. CDR3 length: 15 amino acids. The germline CDR1 and CDR2 sequences are LNHDA and SQIVND (reference sequence). V was clipped by 4 bases and J by 3 bases; unmatched bases: 5. The CDR3 nucleotides are TGTGCCAGTAGTACACTAGCGGGGGCCTTCTACGAGCAGTACTTC. Residues: CASSTLAGAFYEQYF. The full variable domain, its missing parts supplied by reference TRBV19 and TRBJ2-7, is DGGITQSPKYLFRKEGQNVTLSCEQNLNHDAMYWYRQDPGQGLRLIYYSQIVNDFQKGDIAEGYSVSREKKESFPLTVTSAQKNPTAFYLCASSTLAGAFYEQYFGPGTRLTVT.

V gene TRBV11-3 combines with J gene TRBJ2-2; 10 positions match TRBD2. From germline, CDR1 is SGHNT and CDR2 YENEEA. V gave up 5 bases and J gave up 4 bases; unmatched junction bases: 4. CDR3 length equals 15 residues. CDR3 region: CASSLSGGPTGELFF. The CDR3 DNA sequence: TGTGCCAGCAGCCTTAGCGGGGGGCCCACCGGGGAGCTGTTTTTT.

A note on this clonotype: A much larger clonotype is one base distant, so this may be a read error. This chain uses TRBV7-2 with TRBJ2-2; the D gene could be TRBD1 or TRBD2 (5 bases each). This CDR3 contains 15 residues. Germline CDR1 SGHTA, CDR2 FQGNSA. The CDR3 sequence is CPSSFTGPGTGELFF. Written as DNA, the CDR3 is TGTCCCAGCAGCTTCACGGGACCAGGCACCGGGGAGCTGTTTTTT.

This clonotype was seen a handful of times. This chain links TRBV7-9 with TRBJ2-5; TRBD2 aligns across 10 bases. Germline V CDR1 and CDR2: SEHNR, FQNEAQ (reference sequence). The CDR3 length is 16 residues. V dropped 3 bases and J dropped 1; count of bases not matched to a gene: 5. In DNA form, the CDR3 reads TGTGCCAGCAGCTTTGCTAGCGGGGGCCTCCAAGAGACCCAGTACTTC. Protein: CASSFASGGLQETQYF.

V gene TRBV19 combines with J gene TRBJ2-3; TRBD1 might be the D (6 bases). The germline V gene has CDR1 LNHDA and CDR2 SQIVND (reference sequence). The CDR3 runs 19 residues. V was shortened by 3 bases and J by 1 base, with 23 bases between the two germline ends. DNA for the CDR3: TGTGCCAGTAGTATGTTTCAGGGGAGTGGGTTAGCGCGCACAGATACGCAGTATTTT. It codes for CASSMFQGSGLARTDTQYF.

This chain links TRBV10-3 with TRBJ2-2, with 8 bases matching TRBD1. After removal of 8 bases from V and 7 bases from J, the junction contained 6 bases not matched to a gene. The germline V gene has CDR1 ENHRY and CDR2 SYGVKD. The CDR3 covers 13 residues. The CDR3 DNA sequence: TGTGCCATCCCAACAGGGGGGAACGGGGAGCTGTTTTTT. Translating it yields CAIPTGGNGELFF.

The chain couples TRBV24-1 to TRBJ1-5; D possibly corresponds to TRBD1 (5 bases). The CDR3 covers 14 residues. Trimming removed 7 bases at V and 1 base at J, with 10 bases between. Germline V gives CDR1 KGHDR, CDR2 SFDVKD. CDR3 sequence (DNA): TGTGCCACCAGGGGGGTAGGCAGCAATCAGCCCCAGCATTTT. Its translation: CATRGVGSNQPQHF.

The rearrangement links TRBV7-6 to TRBJ2-5; D unresolved. Per germline, CDR1 SGHVS and CDR2 FNYEAQ. With 3 bases removed from V and 3 bases from J, the gap between germline ends came to 11 bases. The CDR3 has 14 residues. The CDR3 DNA reads TGTGCCAGCAGCTTCCCCCCAAGCAAAGAGACCCAGTACTTC. It encodes CASSFPPSKETQYF.

The gene calls are TRBV27 and TRBJ1-6; possibly TRBD1 for D (5 bases). With 3 bases removed from V and 14 bases from J, the gap between germline ends came to 17 bases. The CDR3 is 14 amino acids. Per the germline V gene, CDR1 is MNHEY and CDR2 is SMNVEV (reference sequence). CDR3 amino acids: CASSLSGPINSLHF. Here the CDR3 DNA reads TGTGCCAGCAGTTTGTCAGGGCCGATAAACTCCCTCCACTTT.

The J gene is TRBJ1-2, the V gene TRBV29-1; D not resolved. The CDR3 consists of 14 residues. Germline V gives CDR1 SQVTM, CDR2 ANQGSEA. The ends were cut back, 1 base at V and 6 bases at J, with 15 bases in the middle. This CDR3 is CSVEGSQLENGYTF. The CDR3 DNA sequence: TGCAGCGTTGAAGGGAGCCAGCTCGAGAATGGCTACACCTTC.

This rearrangement joins TRBV27 to TRBJ2-7, with unresolved D. The CDR3 extends over 12 amino acids. Between the trimmed V and J ends, which lost 8 bases and 7 bases, there was a span of 15 bases. Germline CDR1 and CDR2: MNHEY and SMNVEV (reference sequence). The DNA for the CDR3 is TGTGCCAGCTGGTCTCACCTTACGGAGCAGTACTTC. Translating it yields CASWSHLTEQYF.

V usage is TRBV5-4 and J usage is TRBJ2-7; 11 bases align to TRBD2. Germline V gene lookup returns CDR1 SGHNT and CDR2 YYREEE (reference sequence). V shed 3 bases, J shed 3 bases, and the junction held 5 bases outside the gene matches. This CDR3 is 15 amino acids long. The CDR3: CASSYGTSGYYEQYF. CDR3 nucleotide sequence: TGTGCCAGCAGCTATGGGACTAGCGGATACTACGAGCAGTACTTC.

Only one count was recorded for this clonotype. A junction boundary mismatches the germline segment, possibly from a read error. The genes are TRBV2 and TRBJ1-5; TRBD1 might be the D (6 bases). This CDR3 is built from 15 residues. Germline CDR1 reads SNHLY; CDR2 reads FYNNEI. Here the CDR3 reads CANSRGREGNKPQHF. The CDR3 DNA is TGTGCCAACAGTAGGGGGAGGGAGGGCAATAAGCCCCAGCATTTT.

The chain recombines TRBV6-6 with TRBJ1-5; D call uncertain. V was cut by 0 bases and J by 3 bases, with 6 bases left in between. This CDR3 region has 14 residues. Looked up from germline, CDR1 is MNHNY and CDR2 is SVGAGI (reference sequence). The CDR3 reads CASSYSRYNQPQHF. The CDR3 region has the DNA TGTGCCAGCAGTTACTCAAGATACAATCAGCCCCAGCATTTT.

This clonotype was recorded many times. This chain links TRBV7-6 with TRBJ2-1, with D possibly TRBD2 on 7 matching bases. The CDR3 loop spans 14 amino acids. The germline V gene encodes CDR1 SGHVS and CDR2 FNYEAQ. V lost 5 bases to trimming and J lost 4 bases, with 12 bases between them. CDR3 amino acids: CASSQRGGYNEQFF. The CDR3 DNA is TGTGCCAGCAGCCAAAGGGGGGGTTACAATGAGCAGTTCTTC.

The rearrangement joins TRBV6-2 or TRBV6-3 to TRBJ1-2, with a tentative D call TRBD1 (6 bases). The CDR3 sequence is 13 residues long. Germline V gene sequence: CDR1 MNHEY, CDR2 SVGEGT. Trimming removed 4 bases from V and 6 bases from J, with 12 bases in between. In DNA form, the CDR3 reads TGTGCCAGCAGTTCCTCAGGGGTGAATGGCTACACCTTC. Translation gives CASSSSGVNGYTF.

This clonotype was seen a few times. The J gene is TRBJ1-2, the V gene TRBV7-2, with 9 bases fitting TRBD1. V gave up 2 bases and J gave up 6 bases; unmatched junction bases: 10. CDR1 and CDR2 from the germline V gene are SGHTA and FQGNSA. The CDR3 length is 16 residues. CDR3 in DNA: TGTGCCAGCAGCTTACGTTTAGGACAGGGGAACGATGGCTACACCTTC. Translation: CASSLRLGQGNDGYTF. The complete variable domain, with remaining parts taken from reference TRBV7-2 and TRBJ1-2, reads GAGVSQSPSNKVTEKGKDVELRCDPISGHTALYWYRQSLGQGLEFLIYFQGNSAPDKSGLPSDRFSAERTGGSVSTLTIQRTQQEDSAVYLCASSLRLGQGNDGYTFGSGTRLTVV.

This rearrangement joins TRBV19 to TRBJ2-1; D is unclear. Germline assignment: CDR1 LNHDA and CDR2 SQIVND (reference sequence). V lost 9 bases and J lost 5, with 8 bases in between. The length of the CDR3 is 11 residues. The DNA of the CDR3 is TGTGCCAGCAAGTACGACAATGAGCAGTTCTTC. It translates to CASKYDNEQFF.

This clonotype was seen a few times. The V gene is TRBV24-1, the J gene TRBJ2-1; 10 nucleotides agree with TRBD2. V trimming: 9 bases; J trimming: 5 bases; junction bases outside the gene matches: 9. CDR3 size: 15 residues. Germline V gene lookup returns CDR1 KGHDR and CDR2 SFDVKD. The CDR3 sequence is CATSRAGGPDNEQFF. The CDR3 nucleotides are TGTGCCACCTCGAGAGCGGGGGGGCCGGACAATGAGCAGTTCTTC.

This clonotype has ten or more counts. The chain uses TRBV6-6 and TRBJ2-2, with 9 bases that match TRBD2. This CDR3 has 15 amino acids. Losses at the gene ends were 8 bases for V and 7 bases for J; bases not matched to a gene: 11. The germline V gene has CDR1 MNHNY and CDR2 SVGAGI (reference sequence). CDR3 in DNA: TGTGCCAGCCACAAAAAGCGGGGGGCTGGCGGGGAGCTGTTTTTT. It encodes CASHKKRGAGGELFF.

A few counts support this clonotype. V usage is TRBV12-3 or TRBV12-4 and J usage is TRBJ2-5, with D tentatively TRBD1 (6 bases). Deletions cut 3 bases from V and 5 bases from J, with 13 bases between. The CDR3 has 14 amino acids. CDR3 amino acids: CASSFDRRWETQYF. CDR3 coding DNA: TGTGCCAGCAGTTTTGACAGGCGCTGGGAGACCCAGTACTTC.